The clone carrying this T cell receptor (beta chain) was seen more than once but under ten times. As yet, its antigen is unknown. This record belongs to a study of a mutant IDH1 vaccine in newly diagnosed glioma. In the study overall: Each patient was administered eight vaccinations, scheduled in weeks 1, 3, 5, 7, 11, 15, 19 and 23. Investigators started vaccination 4-6 weeks after radiotherapy alone, or with temozolomide cycles. There were roughly 60% males and around 40% females among treated patients, whose mean age was approximately 41 years.

Method: immunoSEQ multiplex PCR; TCRdb's copy keeps in-frame clones and lacks some. The sample has around 51,000 clones, around 80% seen once. The CDR3 totals 9 residues. Germline values: CDR1 DFQATT, CDR2 SNEGSKA (reference sequence). Trimming left V 7 bases short and J 7 bases short, with 5 bases between. Time point denoted: week 5, during vaccination. A single vaccine dose contained 300 ug of mutant IDH1 20-mer peptide, and topical imiquimod was used with it. The astrocytomas were IDH1-mutant, ATRX-negative, and WHO grade 3 or 4. The material was PBMCs, obtained from a glioma patient whose treatment included an IDH1 peptide vaccine. V is TRBV20-1 and J is TRBJ1-5; D is unresolved. The clonotype was recovered from a woman aged 40 to 50 with glioma. The CDR3 DNA reads as TGCAGTGGGGAGCAGCCCCAGCATTTT. The encoded protein is CSGEQPQHF.